This T cell receptor beta chain was sequenced during a study of blood T cell repertoires in COVID-19. Study context: Acute-phase and convalescent COVID-19 samples originated in the United States, Italy and Spain. Sample material is recorded as cDNA or gDNA derived from T cells, B-cell-depleted T cells, or PBMCs.

CDR1 and CDR2 from the germline V gene are PRHDT and FYEKMQ (reference sequence). V was cut by 4 bases and J by 4 bases, with 13 bases left in between. This CDR3 region has 14 residues. The data were produced by immunoSEQ multiplex PCR, yet TCRdb's version contains in-frame clones alone and is incomplete. Of fewer than 200,000 clones in the sample, 77% were seen once. The rearrangement joins TRBV13 to TRBJ1-1; TRBD1 might be the D (5 bases). The sequencing input was peripheral blood. The sequence was collected from a man in his sixties or seventies with acute or convalescent COVID-19. The CDR3 bases are TGTGCCAGCAGCTACCCAATCCAGGGCACTGAAGCTTTCTTT. This encodes CASSYPIQGTEAFF.